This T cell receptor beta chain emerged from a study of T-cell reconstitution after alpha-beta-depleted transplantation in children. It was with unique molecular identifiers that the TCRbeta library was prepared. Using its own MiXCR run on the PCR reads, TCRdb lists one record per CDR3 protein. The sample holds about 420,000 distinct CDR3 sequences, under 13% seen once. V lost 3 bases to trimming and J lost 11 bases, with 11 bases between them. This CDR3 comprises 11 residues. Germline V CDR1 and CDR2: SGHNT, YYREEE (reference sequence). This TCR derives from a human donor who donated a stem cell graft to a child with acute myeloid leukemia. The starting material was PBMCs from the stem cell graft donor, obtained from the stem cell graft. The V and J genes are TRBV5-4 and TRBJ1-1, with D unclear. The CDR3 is CASSSGPFAFF. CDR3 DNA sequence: TGTGCCAGCAGCTCGGGCCCTTTCGCTTTCTTT.